The next 21 T cell receptor beta chains were all read from a single sample in a study of monozygotic twins with inflammatory bowel disease. From its re-call of the 5' RACE reads, TCRdb lists each CDR3 protein once, without DNA. This sample's table reports over 350,000 distinct CDR3 sequences. Material for sequencing was blood. These receptors came from a human donor with ulcerative colitis or Crohn's disease, or a healthy co-twin of an affected twin (not recorded which).

The rearrangement links TRBV7-9 to TRBJ2-3; there is no DNA to check the TCRdb D call of TRBD2. The CDR3 runs to 16 residues. CDR1 is SEHNR, CDR2 FQNEAQ, per germline (reference sequence). The CDR3 region is CASSGHRDYSTDTQYF.

The chain is built from TRBV20-1 and TRBJ2-3; the D call of TRBD2 rests on TCRdb alone, since no DNA is present to check it. CDR1 is DFQATT, CDR2 SNEGSKA, per germline (reference sequence). This CDR3 contains 14 residues. The CDR3 loop is CSARPSGGTDTQYF.

The chain links TRBV29-1 to TRBJ2-6; there is no DNA to check the TCRdb D call of TRBD2. The CDR3 has 15 residues. In germline, CDR1 is SQVTM, CDR2 ANQGSEA. The CDR3 loop is CSVVVATSGANVLTF.

This rearrangement joins TRBV5-1 to TRBJ1-2; TCRdb returns TRBD1, unconfirmable since there is no DNA. Germline V gives CDR1 SGHRS, CDR2 YFSETQ. The CDR3 has 15 amino acids. CDR3: CASSRGGTGDLGYTF.

The V gene is TRBV15, the J gene TRBJ1-5; TCRdb reports TRBD1, a call that lacks DNA to check it against. CDR1 and CDR2 from the germline V gene are LNHNV and YYDKDF (reference sequence). The CDR3 length is 15 residues. The CDR3: CATSRDHRGNQPQHF.

The chain combines TRBV7-9 with TRBJ1-1; without DNA, the TCRdb call of TRBD1 cannot be checked. The CDR3 totals 16 residues. CDR1 SEHNR and CDR2 FQNEAQ come from the germline V gene (reference sequence). The CDR3 here is CASSHPPGQGDTEAFF.

V and J are TRBV19 and TRBJ2-2; there is no DNA to check the TCRdb D call of TRBD1. The germline CDR1 and CDR2 sequences are LNHDA and SQIVND (reference sequence). The CDR3 length is 16 residues. CDR3 region: CASSPRTGGFAGELFF.

This rearrangement joins TRBV12-3 or TRBV12-4 to TRBJ1-6; TCRdb lists TRBD1, though no DNA is available to test this call. The CDR3 length is 14 residues. CDR3 residues: CASSPMTGNSPLHF.

The chain employs TRBV6-6 and TRBJ2-7. Germline V gene lookup returns CDR1 MNHNY and CDR2 SVGAGI (reference sequence). The CDR3 length is 12 residues. The CDR3 spells CASSYSWYEQYF.

The chain joins TRBV24-1 to TRBJ2-1; TCRdb calls TRBD2, which cannot be checked without DNA. The CDR3 covers 13 residues. Looked up from germline, CDR1 is KGHDR and CDR2 is SFDVKD. The CDR3 reads CATSDGLVHPEFF.

The chain uses TRBV7-6 and TRBJ2-3. This CDR3 region has 14 residues. The V gene's germline CDR1 is SGHVS and CDR2 FNYEAQ. The CDR3 here is CASSYKLITDTQYF.

This rearrangement joins TRBV5-6 to TRBJ1-1. This CDR3 has 14 residues. Germline lookup yields CDR1 SGHDT and CDR2 YYEEEE. CDR3 protein: CASSSTLKITEAFF.

CDR3 loop: CASSPGPPVLAYEQYF. V usage is TRBV12-3 or TRBV12-4 and J usage is TRBJ2-7; TCRdb returns TRBD1, unconfirmable since there is no DNA. This CDR3 is 16 amino acids long.

This rearrangement joins TRBV5-1 to TRBJ2-2; TCRdb's D call, TRBD1, is unchecked because there is no DNA. This CDR3 region has 15 residues. CDR1 is SGHRS and CDR2 is YFSETQ in the germline V gene. CDR3 protein: CASSWRTENTGELFF.

The chain couples TRBV4-2 to TRBJ2-5; the D gene TCRdb calls, TRBD2, cannot be checked with no DNA. Germline lookup yields CDR1 LGHNA and CDR2 YNFKEQ. CDR3 length: 14 residues. The CDR3 protein is CASSQGGSQETQYF.

The chain carries TRBV30 and TRBJ2-7. The CDR3 has 12 residues. The germline gives CDR1 GTSNPN, CDR2 SVGIG (reference sequence). CDR3 protein: CAWSVSSFEQYF.

V is TRBV7-2 and J is TRBJ1-3; no DNA is available, so the TRBD1 call from TCRdb remains unchecked. Germline-derived CDR1 and CDR2 are SGHTA and FQGNSA. This CDR3 contains 15 residues. CDR3 sequence reads: CASSPRGGNGNTIYF.

The V call is TRBV7-2, the J call TRBJ2-7. The CDR3 is 16 amino acids. From germline, CDR1 is SGHTA and CDR2 FQGNSA. The CDR3 here is CASSLDQGRSSYEQYF.

The chain is built from TRBV19 and TRBJ2-6; TCRdb outputs TRBD1, but without DNA this stays unchecked. CDR3 length: 18 amino acids. Germline V CDR1 and CDR2: LNHDA, SQIVND (reference sequence). CDR3 residues: CASNMAGTGASGANVLTF.

This chain links TRBV20-1 with TRBJ1-5; TCRdb calls TRBD1, which cannot be checked without DNA. The CDR3 is 16 amino acids. CDR1 and CDR2 from the germline V gene are DFQATT and SNEGSKA (reference sequence). CDR3 amino acids: CSAREDSSYSNQPQHF.

The chain recombines TRBV29-1 with TRBJ1-2; the TCRdb call, TRBD1, lacks DNA for checking. Germline V gives CDR1 SQVTM, CDR2 ANQGSEA. The CDR3 is 12 amino acids. This chain's CDR3 is CSGVGQNYGYTF.